The text below deals with one TCR beta chain. Per the authors' pipeline: By means of reference gene primer amplification, nucleated cell counts were estimated. Profiled with immunoSEQ multiplex PCR; TCRdb holds only in-frame clones, not every one. V and J calls and clone size are copied from that table; D and trimming were computed from the DNA. The sample holds 55,000 to 75,000 clones, about 80% seen once. This sample is part of a study of blood T cell repertoires in COVID-19. About the study: PBMCs, B-cell-depleted T cells, or T cells were the source of the cDNA or gDNA that made up the material.

The CDR3 has 18 residues. J was trimmed by 1 base and V by 1 base; bases with no gene match: 9. Germline CDR1 LNHDA, CDR2 SQIVND (reference sequence). The sequenced sample was peripheral blood. The source of this sequence is a man aged 65-85 years who had recovered from COVID-19. The chain joins TRBV19 to TRBJ2-7; 11 bases are a match to TRBD2. Here the CDR3 DNA reads TGTGCCAGTAGTATAGCTTGGCCCCTAGCGGGAGGATCCTACGAGCAGTACTTC. Its translation: CASSIAWPLAGGSYEQYF.